This T cell receptor beta chain was recorded in a study of post-analysis software for immune sequencing data. Findings and caveats of the study: By F measure, samples from a shared preparation batch strongly co-clustered. Compared with controls, patients showed significantly lower normalized Chao1 diversity. Elevated frequency relative to controls characterized 4 or 5 TRBV segments in patients, TRBV5-6, TRBV5-1 and TRBV20-1 among them.

cDNA libraries for TCR beta contained unique molecular identifiers. Each CDR3 protein is one row after TCRdb ran MiXCR on the PCR reads. The table has hundreds of thousands of distinct CDR3 sequences, roughly three fifths seen once; the top ten hold 11%. CDR3 size: 15 residues. The junction had 7 bases not matched to a gene; V was cut back by 3 bases and J by 5 bases. Comments on this clonotype: Its antigen is not known.

Sequencing was carried out using blood. The chain recombines TRBV12-3 or TRBV12-4 with TRBJ2-3; TRBD2 agrees at 8 bases. This TCR came from a girl aged 2-10 years with multiple sclerosis. The chain's CDR3 is CASSFGREGRDTQYF. The CDR3 DNA follows: TGTGCCAGCAGTTTCGGTCGGGAGGGCCGAGATACGCAGTATTTT.